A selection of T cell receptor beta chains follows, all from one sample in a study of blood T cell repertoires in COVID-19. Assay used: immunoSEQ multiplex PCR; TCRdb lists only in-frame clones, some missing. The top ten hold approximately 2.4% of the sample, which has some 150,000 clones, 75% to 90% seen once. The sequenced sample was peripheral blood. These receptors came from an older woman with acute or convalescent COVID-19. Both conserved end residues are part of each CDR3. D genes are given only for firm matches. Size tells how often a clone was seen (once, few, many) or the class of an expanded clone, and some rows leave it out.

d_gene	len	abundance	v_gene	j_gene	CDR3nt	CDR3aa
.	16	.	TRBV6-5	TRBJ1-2	TGTGCCAGCAGTTACATGAAGGGACATTCGAACTATGGCTACACCTTC	CASSYMKGHSNYGYTF
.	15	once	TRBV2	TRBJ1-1	TGTGCCAGCAGTGAACTTGCGGGGCCAGACACTGAAGCTTTCTTT	CASSELAGPDTEAFF
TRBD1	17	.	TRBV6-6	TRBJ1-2	TGTGCCAGCAGCCGATACGGGACAGGGCCCCCTATCTATGGCTACACCTTC	CASSRYGTGPPIYGYTF
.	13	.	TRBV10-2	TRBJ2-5	TGCGCCAGCAGTGAGAATTCGGGAGAGACCCAGTACTTC	CASSENSGETQYF
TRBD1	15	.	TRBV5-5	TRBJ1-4	TGTGCCAGCAGCCGGGGGGACAGGGTAAATGAAAAACTGTTTTTT	CASSRGDRVNEKLFF
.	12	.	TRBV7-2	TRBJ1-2	TGTGCCACACGAGGCGGGGTATCTGGCTACACCTTC	CATRGGVSGYTF
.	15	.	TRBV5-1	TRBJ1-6	TGCGCCAGCAGCGTACAGGGTTCTGACAATTCACCCCTCCACTTT	CASSVQGSDNSPLHF
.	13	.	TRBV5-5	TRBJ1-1	TGTGCCAGCAGCAAGACAGATTACACTGAAGCTTTCTTT	CASSKTDYTEAFF
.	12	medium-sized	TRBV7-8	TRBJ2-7	TGTGCCAGCAGCTTAGATGACAGCGAGCAGTACTTC	CASSLDDSEQYF
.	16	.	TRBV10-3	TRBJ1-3	TGTGCCATCAGTGGGAGGGGCCTTTACTCTGGAAACACCATATATTTT	CAISGRGLYSGNTIYF
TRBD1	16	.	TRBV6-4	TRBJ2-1	TGTGCCAGCAGTTTCGACAGGGCCATCTCCTACAATGAGCAGTTCTTC	CASSFDRAISYNEQFF
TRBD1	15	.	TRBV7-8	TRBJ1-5	TGTGCCAGCAGCTCTCAGGGACAGGGGGCTCAGCCCCAGCATTTT	CASSSQGQGAQPQHF
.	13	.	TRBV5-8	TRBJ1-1	TGTGCCAGCAGGTGGCGGGGGCCCACTGAAGCTTTCTTT	CASRWRGPTEAFF
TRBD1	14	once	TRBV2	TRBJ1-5	TGTGCCAGCGGGGACAGGGTCGCCAATCAGCCCCAGCATTTT	CASGDRVANQPQHF
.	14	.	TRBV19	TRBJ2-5	TGTGCCAGTAGTCTTCTTGGGAGGGGGGAGACCCAGTACTTC	CASSLLGRGETQYF
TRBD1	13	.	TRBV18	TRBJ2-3	TGTGCCAGCTCCTTGGGACAGCTCGATACGCAGTATTTT	CASSLGQLDTQYF
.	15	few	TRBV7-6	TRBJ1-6	TGTGCCAGCAGCTTAGTTAGCCAGGGAAATTCACCCCTCCACTTT	CASSLVSQGNSPLHF
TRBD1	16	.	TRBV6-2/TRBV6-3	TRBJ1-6	TGTGCCAGCAGCCCTGGACAGGCAAGGGCTCGGTCACCCCTCCACTTT	CASSPGQARARSPLHF
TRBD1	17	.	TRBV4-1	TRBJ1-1	TGCGCCAGCAGCCAAGCGGGGACAGGGGGCTTGAGCACTGAAGCTTTCTTT	CASSQAGTGGLSTEAFF
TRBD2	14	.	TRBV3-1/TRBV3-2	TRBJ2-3	TGTGCCAGCAGCCACGGAGCGGGGGAAGATACGCAGTATTTT	CASSHGAGEDTQYF
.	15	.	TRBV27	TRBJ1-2	TGTGCCAGCAGTCCCTACCGACAGTCCAACTATGGCTACACCTTC	CASSPYRQSNYGYTF
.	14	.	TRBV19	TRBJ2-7	TGTGCCAGTAGTATGGGGCCAGGGCCCTACGAGCAGTACTTC	CASSMGPGPYEQYF
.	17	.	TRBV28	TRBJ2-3	TGTGCCAGCAGTCTCCCCCGGCGGGGGCTTGGCACAGATACGCAGTATTTT	CASSLPRRGLGTDTQYF
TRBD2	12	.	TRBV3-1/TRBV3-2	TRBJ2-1	TGTGCCATAGCGGGGGTCACCGGGGAGCAGTTCTTC	CAIAGVTGEQFF
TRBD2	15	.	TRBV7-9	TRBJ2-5	TGTGCCAGCAGATCGACTGGCGGGGGACAAGAGACCCAGTACTTC	CASRSTGGGQETQYF
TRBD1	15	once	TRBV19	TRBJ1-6	TGTGCCAGTAGTGCCCAGGTCCCGACAGGGAAGACCCTCCACTTT	CASSAQVPTGKTLHF
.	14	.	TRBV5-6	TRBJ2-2	TGTGCCAGCAGCTTAATACAGATCACCGGGGAGCTGTTTTTT	CASSLIQITGELFF
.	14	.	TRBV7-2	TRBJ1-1	TGTGCCAGCAGCGCAGGACAGTTGAACACTGAAGCTTTCTTT	CASSAGQLNTEAFF
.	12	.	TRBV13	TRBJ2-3	TGTGCCAGCAGCCACCTCGGACTCGCAAAGTATTTT	CASSHLGLAKYF
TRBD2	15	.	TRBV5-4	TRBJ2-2	TGTGCCAGCAGCTTGGCAGCGGGGGGGGTCGGGGAGCTGTTTTTT	CASSLAAGGVGELFF
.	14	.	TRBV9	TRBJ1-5	TGTGCCAGCAGCGTAGGGGTAGGCGGCCAGCCCCAGCATTTT	CASSVGVGGQPQHF
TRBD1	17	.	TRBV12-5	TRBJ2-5	TGTGCTAGTGATTCGGACCCCCGCCGGGACAGGGGGGAGACCCAGTACTTC	CASDSDPRRDRGETQYF
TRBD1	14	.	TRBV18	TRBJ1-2	TGTGCCAGCTCACGGACAGGGAGTGAGGGTGGCTACACCTTC	CASSRTGSEGGYTF
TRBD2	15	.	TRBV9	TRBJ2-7	TGTGCCAGCAGCCTAGGATGGGGGGGATCCTACGAGCAGTACTTC	CASSLGWGGSYEQYF
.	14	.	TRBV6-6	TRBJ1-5	TGTGCCAGCAGTCCCCTACTCTTCAATCAGCCCCAGCATTTT	CASSPLLFNQPQHF
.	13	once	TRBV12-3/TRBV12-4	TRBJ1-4	TGTGCCAGCACCCGACAGGTTAATGAAAAACTGTTTTTT	CASTRQVNEKLFF
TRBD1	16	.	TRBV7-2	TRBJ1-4	TGTGCCAGCAGCCCGACAGGGTTTCAGGCTAATGAAAAACTGTTTTTT	CASSPTGFQANEKLFF
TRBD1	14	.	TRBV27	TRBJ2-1	TGTGCCAGCAGTTTAGGGGCAGGGGGCAATGAGCAGTTCTTC	CASSLGAGGNEQFF
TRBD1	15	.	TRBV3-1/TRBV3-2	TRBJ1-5	TGTGCCAGCAGCCAATCCGGGACAGGGAGTCAGCCCCAGCATTTT	CASSQSGTGSQPQHF
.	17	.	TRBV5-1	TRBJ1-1	TGCGCCAGCAGCTTGAGCTGGGATTCAAGGGGGAACACTGAAGCTTTCTTT	CASSLSWDSRGNTEAFF
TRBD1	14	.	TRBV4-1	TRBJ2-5	TGCGCCAGCAGCCCGCGGACAGGGGAAGAGACCCAGTACTTC	CASSPRTGEETQYF
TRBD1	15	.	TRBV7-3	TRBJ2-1	TGTGCCAGCAGCGGACAGGGAGGGACAGGGAATGAGCAGTTCTTC	CASSGQGGTGNEQFF
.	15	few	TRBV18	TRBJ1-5	TGTGCCAGCTCTCTAATCACAGCTAGCAATCAGCCCCAGCATTTT	CASSLITASNQPQHF
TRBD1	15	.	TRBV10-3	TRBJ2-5	TGTGCCATCAGTAGACAGGGGCGGGATGGAGAGACCCAGTACTTC	CAISRQGRDGETQYF
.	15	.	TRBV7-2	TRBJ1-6	TGTGCCAGCAGCTTAGTTGGCAGGGGAAATTCACCCCTCCACTTT	CASSLVGRGNSPLHF
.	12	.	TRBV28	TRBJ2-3	TGTGCCAGCCGAATCGGGGTGGATACGCAGTATTTT	CASRIGVDTQYF
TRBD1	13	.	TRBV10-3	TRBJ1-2	TGTGCCATCAATTCACAGGGGGCGGATGGCTACACCTTC	CAINSQGADGYTF
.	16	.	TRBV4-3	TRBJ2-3	TGCGCCAGCAGCCAAGATCGAAGGGGGAGCACAGATACGCAGTATTTT	CASSQDRRGSTDTQYF
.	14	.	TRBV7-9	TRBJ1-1	TGTGCCAGCAGCCCCCGACAGGTTAGGACTGAAGCTTTCTTT	CASSPRQVRTEAFF